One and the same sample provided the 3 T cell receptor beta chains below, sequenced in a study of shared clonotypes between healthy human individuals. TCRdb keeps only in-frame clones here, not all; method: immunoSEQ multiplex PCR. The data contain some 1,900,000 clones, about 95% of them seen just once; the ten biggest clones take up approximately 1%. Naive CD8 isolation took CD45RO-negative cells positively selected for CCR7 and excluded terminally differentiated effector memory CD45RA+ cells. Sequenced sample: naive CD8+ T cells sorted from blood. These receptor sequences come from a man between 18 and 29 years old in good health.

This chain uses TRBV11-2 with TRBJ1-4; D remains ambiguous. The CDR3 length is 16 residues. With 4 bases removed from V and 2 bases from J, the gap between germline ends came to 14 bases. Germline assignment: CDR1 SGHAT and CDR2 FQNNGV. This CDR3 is CASSSYPRQTNEKLFF. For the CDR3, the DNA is TGTGCCAGCAGCTCCTATCCAAGGCAGACTAATGAAAAACTGTTTTTT.

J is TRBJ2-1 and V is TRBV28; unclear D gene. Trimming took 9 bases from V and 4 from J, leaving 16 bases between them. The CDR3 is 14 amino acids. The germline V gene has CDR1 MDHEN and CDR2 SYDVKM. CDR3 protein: CASRVSKDYNEQFF. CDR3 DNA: TGTGCCAGTCGGGTCTCGAAGGATTACAATGAGCAGTTCTTC. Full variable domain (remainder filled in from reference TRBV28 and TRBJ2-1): DVKVTQSSRYLVKRTGEKVFLECVQDMDHENMFWYRQDPGLGLRLIYFSYDVKMKEKGDIPEGYSVSREKKERFSLILESASTNQTSMYLCASRVSKDYNEQFFGPGTRLTVL.

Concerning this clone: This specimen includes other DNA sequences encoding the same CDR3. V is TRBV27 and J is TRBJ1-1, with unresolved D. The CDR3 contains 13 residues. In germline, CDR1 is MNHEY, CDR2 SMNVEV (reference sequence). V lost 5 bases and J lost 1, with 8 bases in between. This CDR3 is CASSPGSNTEAFF. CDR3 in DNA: TGTGCCAGCAGTCCCGGGTCGAACACTGAAGCTTTCTTT.